These T cell receptor beta chains were read from a single sample in a study of blood T cell repertoires in COVID-19. Assay used: immunoSEQ multiplex PCR; TCRdb lists only in-frame clones, some missing. The sample shows tens of thousands of clones, over 70% of them seen only once. Sequenced: peripheral blood. The receptors originated from a man aged 50 or older with active COVID-19. CDR3s include the opening cysteine and the closing phenylalanine or tryptophan. Fields, in order: V gene, J gene, D gene, clone size, CDR3 protein, CDR3 DNA. The D gene is left open where the match is weak. Expanded clones are given a class, and other clones once, few, many or no size at all.

>TRBV5-1|TRBJ2-3|NA|NA
CASSSGGSTDTQYF
TGCGCCAGCAGCTCGGGCGGGAGCACAGATACGCAGTATTTT
>TRBV6-5|TRBJ2-1|TRBD2|NA
CASMGGGSYNEQFF
TGTGCCTCCATGGGCGGGGGGTCCTACAATGAGCAGTTCTTC
>TRBV27|TRBJ1-5|TRBD1|NA
CASRGQPNQPQHF
TGTGCCAGCAGGGGACAGCCCAATCAGCCCCAGCATTTT
>TRBV20-1|TRBJ2-1|NA|NA
CSASSVNNEQFF
TGCAGTGCTAGTTCGGTTAACAATGAGCAGTTCTTC
>TRBV12-5|TRBJ2-2|TRBD1|NA
CASGPGQDTNTGELFF
TGTGCTAGTGGCCCTGGACAGGACACCAACACCGGGGAGCTGTTTTTT
>TRBV29-1|TRBJ1-1|NA|few
CSVASTSLMNTEAFF
TGCAGCGTTGCCTCTACCTCACTTATGAACACTGAAGCTTTCTTT
>TRBV30|TRBJ1-1|TRBD1|NA
CAWSGTGSTEAFF
TGTGCCTGGAGTGGGACAGGGAGCACTGAAGCTTTCTTT
>TRBV24-1|TRBJ2-3|NA|NA
CATSDTTSGDTQYF
TGTGCCACCAGTGATACGACTAGTGGGGATACGCAGTATTTT
>TRBV6-5|TRBJ2-7|TRBD1|NA
CASSIGQGGYEQYF
TGTGCCAGCAGTATAGGACAGGGGGGATACGAGCAGTACTTC
>TRBV2|TRBJ2-7|TRBD1|NA
CASSTPRRQGGYEQYF
TGTGCCAGCAGTACCCCCCGTCGACAGGGCGGCTACGAGCAGTACTTC
>TRBV14|TRBJ2-7|TRBD2|NA
CASSPGTNSEQYF
TGTGCCAGCAGTCCCGGGACTAATAGCGAGCAGTACTTC
>TRBV21-1|TRBJ1-2|NA|NA
CARQGARSGYTF
TGTGCCAGACAGGGGGCGAGAAGCGGCTACACCTTC
>TRBV6-2/TRBV6-3|TRBJ2-7|TRBD2|few
CASSHSGRKNYEQYF
TGTGCCAGCAGTCATAGCGGGAGGAAAAATTACGAGCAGTACTTC
>TRBV9|TRBJ1-1|NA|NA
CASSKLRGEAFF
TGTGCCAGCAGCAAACTTCGGGGTGAAGCTTTCTTT
>TRBV3-1/TRBV3-2|TRBJ2-1|TRBD1|NA
CASGPGTGGNEQFF
TGTGCCAGTGGGCCCGGGACAGGGGGTAATGAGCAGTTCTTC
>TRBV6-2/TRBV6-3|TRBJ2-5|TRBD2|NA
CASRPFRPGLALFQETQYF
TGTGCCAGCAGACCTTTTAGGCCTGGACTAGCGCTATTCCAAGAGACCCAGTACTTC
>TRBV7-2|TRBJ2-2|NA|NA
CASSRDYTGELFF
TGTGCCAGCAGCCGGGACTACACCGGGGAGCTGTTTTTT
>TRBV12-3/TRBV12-4|TRBJ1-2|TRBD1|NA
CASSLGTVSGYTF
TGTGCCAGCAGTTTGGGGACAGTATCGGGCTACACCTTC
>TRBV5-4|TRBJ2-5|NA|NA
CASSQGQQETQYF
TGTGCCAGCAGCCAAGGACAGCAAGAGACCCAGTACTTC
>TRBV4-3|TRBJ1-2|NA|NA
CASSQDRLAKNYGYTF
TGCGCCAGCAGCCAAGATAGGCTAGCGAAGAACTATGGCTACACCTTC
>TRBV5-8|TRBJ1-2|TRBD1|NA
CASSLILWTGLSNYGYTF
TGTGCCAGCAGCTTGATACTTTGGACAGGGCTATCTAACTATGGCTACACCTTC
>TRBV19|TRBJ1-2|NA|NA
CASRNRDPNYGYTF
TGTGCCAGTCGCAACAGGGACCCTAACTATGGCTACACCTTC
>TRBV5-1|TRBJ1-1|NA|NA
CASSFGNTEAFF
TGCGCCAGCAGCTTCGGGAACACTGAAGCTTTCTTT
>TRBV3-1/TRBV3-2|TRBJ2-7|TRBD2|NA
CASSPLAGGPLEEQYF
TGTGCCAGCAGCCCTCTAGCGGGAGGGCCGTTGGAAGAGCAGTACTTC
>TRBV7-2|TRBJ1-5|NA|NA
CASSRNRGDQPQHF
TGTGCCAGCAGTCGAAATAGGGGTGATCAGCCCCAGCATTTT
>TRBV6-2/TRBV6-3|TRBJ2-4|NA|NA
CASTPFLAKNIQYF
TGTGCCAGCACCCCGTTCCTAGCAAAAAACATTCAGTACTTC
>TRBV4-3|TRBJ2-2|TRBD2|once
CASSHLGGGRATGELFF
TGCGCCAGCAGCCACCTTGGGGGCGGGAGGGCCACCGGGGAGCTGTTTTTT
>TRBV4-3|TRBJ2-5|TRBD2|NA
CASSHGLAGGETQYF
TGCGCCAGCAGCCACGGACTAGCGGGAGGGGAGACCCAGTACTTC
>TRBV6-5|TRBJ2-3|NA|NA
CASTHSGQSTDTQYF
TGTGCCAGCACTCATTCCGGACAGAGCACAGATACGCAGTATTTT
>TRBV18|TRBJ1-1|NA|NA
CASSPLGPGVNTEAFF
TGTGCCAGCTCACCACTGGGCCCGGGGGTGAACACTGAAGCTTTCTTT
>TRBV16|TRBJ2-5|TRBD2|NA
CASSRARGIGETQYF
TGTGCCAGCAGCCGCGCGCGGGGGATAGGGGAGACCCAGTACTTC
>TRBV10-3|TRBJ1-1|NA|NA
CAMGGPSRDTEAFF
TGTGCCATGGGGGGGCCCTCGCGGGACACTGAAGCTTTCTTT
>TRBV3-1/TRBV3-2|TRBJ2-5|NA|NA
CASSRKTGREETQYF
TGTGCCAGCAGCCGGAAGACTGGCAGGGAAGAGACCCAGTACTTC
>TRBV7-9|TRBJ2-7|NA|NA
CASSHHGQLEYEQYF
TGTGCCAGCAGTCACCACGGACAGTTGGAGTACGAGCAGTACTTC
>TRBV7-2|TRBJ2-7|NA|NA
CASSTSTGYEQYF
TGTGCCAGCAGCACCTCGACAGGCTACGAGCAGTACTTC
>TRBV9|TRBJ2-5|TRBD2|NA
CASSVVVSCGSVETQYF
TGTGCCAGCAGCGTCGTAGTTTCGTGCGGGAGTGTTGAGACCCAGTACTTC
>TRBV11-3|TRBJ2-1|TRBD1|NA
CASSRDRGSYNEQFF
TGTGCCAGCAGCCGAGACAGGGGCTCCTACAATGAGCAGTTCTTC
>TRBV7-9|TRBJ1-2|NA|NA
CASSLGYRVEGYTF
TGTGCCAGCAGCTTGGGTTACAGGGTCGAAGGCTACACCTTC
>TRBV5-5|TRBJ1-5|TRBD1|few
CASSGGQGAQWPQHF
TGTGCCAGCAGCGGGGGACAGGGGGCACAATGGCCCCAGCATTTT
>TRBV5-1|TRBJ1-4|NA|NA
CASSSTGSSEKLFF
TGCGCCAGCAGCTCTACAGGCTCGAGTGAAAAACTGTTTTTT
>TRBV6-1|TRBJ2-7|NA|NA
CASSEGRLRGLSGSSYEQYF
TGTGCCAGCAGTGAGGGGAGACTCAGGGGGTTATCCGGGAGCTCCTACGAGCAGTACTTC
>TRBV6-1|TRBJ1-2|NA|NA
CASSVHRTDINYGYTF
TGTGCCAGCAGTGTTCACCGGACAGATATAAACTATGGCTACACCTTC
>TRBV2|TRBJ2-2|NA|NA
CASVWASGTGELFF
TGTGCCAGCGTATGGGCGAGCGGGACCGGGGAGCTGTTTTTT
>TRBV7-2|TRBJ2-7|NA|NA
CASSKGVRAGYEQYF
TGTGCCAGCAGCAAGGGGGTCAGGGCAGGGTACGAGCAGTACTTC
>TRBV19|TRBJ2-1|NA|NA
CASSIFGRVYYNEQFF
TGTGCCAGTAGTATATTCGGGCGGGTATACTACAATGAGCAGTTCTTC
>TRBV27|TRBJ2-7|NA|once
CASSIFPGYEQYF
TGTGCCAGCAGTATATTCCCGGGGTACGAGCAGTACTTC
>TRBV11-3|TRBJ2-1|TRBD1|NA
CASRPSTGGPPYNEQFF
TGTGCCAGCAGACCTAGTACAGGGGGCCCCCCTTACAATGAGCAGTTCTTC
>TRBV2|TRBJ2-5|TRBD2|once
CASSVDAAGGETQYF
TGTGCCAGCAGCGTAGACGCAGCGGGGGGTGAGACCCAGTACTTC
>TRBV5-1|TRBJ1-2|TRBD1|NA
CASSGGQGVVYGYTF
TGCGCCAGCAGCGGGGGACAGGGTGTTGTCTATGGCTACACCTTC
>TRBV6-5|TRBJ2-1|TRBD2|NA
CASRAGANSYNEQFF
TGTGCCAGCCGAGCGGGAGCGAACTCCTACAATGAGCAGTTCTTC
>TRBV7-2|TRBJ1-6|TRBD1|NA
CASSTRQGGGSPLHF
TGTGCCAGCAGCACACGACAGGGAGGAGGATCACCCCTCCACTTT
>TRBV9|TRBJ2-2|NA|NA
CASSVAVGAGDSGELFF
TGTGCCAGCAGCGTAGCGGTGGGAGCGGGCGACTCCGGGGAGCTGTTTTTT
>TRBV7-3|TRBJ2-2|NA|NA
CASSQTSGSTGELFF
TGTGCCAGCAGCCAAACATCGGGTAGCACCGGGGAGCTGTTTTTT